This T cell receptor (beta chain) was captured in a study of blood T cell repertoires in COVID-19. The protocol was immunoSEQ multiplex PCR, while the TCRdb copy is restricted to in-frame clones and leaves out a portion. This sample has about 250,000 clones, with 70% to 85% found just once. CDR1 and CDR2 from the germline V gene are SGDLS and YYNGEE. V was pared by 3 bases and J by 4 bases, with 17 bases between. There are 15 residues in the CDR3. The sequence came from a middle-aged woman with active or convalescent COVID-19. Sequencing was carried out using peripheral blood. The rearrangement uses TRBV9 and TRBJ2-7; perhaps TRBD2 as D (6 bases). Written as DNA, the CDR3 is TGTGCCAGCAGCGGTGGAGAGGGAGGTATGTACGAGCAGTACTTC. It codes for CASSGGEGGMYEQYF.